The entry below gives a single TCR beta chain sequence along with its context. Its antigen remains unknown. Donors showed nominal health when sampled, although they likely had unrecorded immune exposures. This PCR relied on a set of 60 Vbeta primers and 13 Jbeta primers. Authors' analysis steps: A later analysis counted about 80 million unique TCR beta chains, roughly 11 million shared. The method was immunoSEQ multiplex PCR; TCRdb's version includes in-frame clones alone and lacks a portion of them. The V and J calls and clone size were taken over from that table, and D and trimming were inferred from the DNA. Here the sample spans under 150,000 clones, roughly 79% being singletons. The sample belongs to a study of cytomegalovirus exposure and HLA in healthy donors. Findings of the study overall: Association with HLA alleles at 0.05 false discovery rate was found for 16,951 TCR beta sequences in a later analysis.

Germline CDR1 GTSNPN, CDR2 SVGIG (reference sequence). The CDR3 loop spans 14 amino acids. V was pared by 3 bases and J by 8 bases, with 9 bases of the junction left unmatched. Specimen: PBMCs. The chain couples TRBV30 to TRBJ2-2; 7 nucleotides agree with TRBD1. This receptor was taken from a woman aged 45-60 years in good health and CMV-seronegative. DNA of the CDR3: TGTGCCTGGAGAGGTCCAGGGGGTGGGGGGGAGCTGTTTTTT. Residues: CAWRGPGGGGELFF.